The 15 T cell receptor beta chains presented below share a single source sample, sequenced in a study of blood T cell repertoires in COVID-19 (dated by TCRdb to between 2020 and 2021). The method was the immunoSEQ multiplex PCR assay. TCRdb re-hosts the immuneACCESS table, in-frame sequences only. Its copies lack some clones; in the studies checked, an unresolved V gene accounts for under half of them, and the cause for the rest is not known. The sample includes around 250,000 clones, with around 86% observed a single time. Less than 3% of the sample is in the top ten clones. The sequencing sample was made of peripheral blood. The receptors here all came from a woman between 25 and 40 years old with active or convalescent COVID-19.

This clone appeared once. The V gene is TRBV7-9, the J gene TRBJ1-5; 9 bases agree with TRBD1. Per germline, CDR1 SEHNR and CDR2 FQNEAQ (reference sequence). With 4 bases clipped from V and 1 base from J, the junction kept 5 bases outside the gene matches. The CDR3 has 16 residues. DNA of the CDR3: TGTGCCAGCAGCTCGACAGGGGGTGGGAGCAATCAGCCCCAGCATTTT. This translates into CASSSTGGGSNQPQHF.

The chain recombines TRBV5-1 with TRBJ2-2, with D tentatively TRBD1 (5 bases). Trimming stripped 2 bases from V and 4 bases from J, with 12 bases between. The germline CDR1 and CDR2 sequences are SGHRS and YFSETQ. The CDR3 length is 15 residues. The DNA for the CDR3 is TGCGCCAGCAGCTTAGCCTGGGGCAGCACCGGGGAGCTGTTTTTT. It codes for CASSLAWGSTGELFF. Using reference TRBV5-1 and TRBJ2-2 for the parts outside the CDR3, the full variable domain is KAGVTQTPRYLIKTRGQQVTLSCSPISGHRSVSWYQQTPGQGLQFLFEYFSETQRNKGNFPGRFSGRQFSNSRSEMNVSTLELGDSALYLCASSLAWGSTGELFFGEGSRLTVL.

The V and J genes are TRBV28 and TRBJ1-2; the D gene is possibly TRBD1 (6 bases). The V gene lost 6 bases and the J gene lost 8 bases, with 16 bases spanning the gap. This CDR3 is built from 13 residues. The germline V gene has CDR1 MDHEN and CDR2 SYDVKM. The CDR3 spells CASSTTGIEGYTF. The CDR3 DNA reads as TGTGCCAGCAGCACTACAGGGATCGAGGGCTACACCTTC.

This sequence joins TRBV9 and TRBJ2-5; D is undetermined. V lost 4 bases to trimming and J lost 3 bases, with 10 bases between them. Germline CDR1 is SGDLS and CDR2 is YYNGEE. The CDR3 totals 13 residues. The CDR3, as DNA: TGTGCCAGCAGCCTGCGACTCGAAGAGACCCAGTACTTC. Translating it yields CASSLRLEETQYF.

The V gene is TRBV5-1, the J gene TRBJ2-2; TRBD2 matches 8 bases. Germline trimming cut 1 base from V and 6 bases from J; bases unmatched to any gene: 8. The CDR3 runs 16 residues. CDR1 and CDR2 (germline): SGHRS, YFSETQ. CDR3 protein: CASSLRAGGPSGELFF. In DNA, the CDR3 is TGCGCCAGCAGCTTGCGGGCGGGGGGACCCTCCGGGGAGCTGTTTTTT.

The J gene is TRBJ2-1, the V gene TRBV5-6; TRBD1 agrees at 7 bases. CDR1 and CDR2 from the germline V gene are SGHDT and YYEEEE. V shed 4 bases, J shed 9 bases, and the junction held 7 bases outside the gene matches. The CDR3 runs 13 residues. CDR3 amino acids: CASSHNRGSEQFF. The CDR3 DNA reads as TGTGCCAGCAGCCACAACAGGGGCAGTGAGCAGTTCTTC.

The chain combines TRBV11-2 with TRBJ1-6; weak D call: TRBD1 (6 bases). This CDR3 has 14 amino acids. Trimming took 1 base from V and 9 from J, leaving 10 bases between them. Germline loops: CDR1 SGHAT, CDR2 FQNNGV. As DNA, the CDR3 is TGTGCCAGCAGCTTAGGAACAGGGATTTCACCCCTCCACTTT. Its translation is CASSLGTGISPLHF.

The CDR3 region is CASSLASGFGSYNEQFF. The CDR3 DNA sequence: TGCGCCAGCAGCTTGGCTAGTGGGTTTGGCTCCTACAATGAGCAGTTCTTC. The genes are TRBV5-1 and TRBJ2-1; no definite D call. V was shortened by 0 bases and J by 0 bases, with 13 bases between the two germline ends. Germline CDR1 reads SGHRS; CDR2 reads YFSETQ. This CDR3 is 17 amino acids long.

This clone is medium-sized. The rearrangement joins TRBV6-4 to TRBJ2-3, with TRBD1 identical over 8 bases. This CDR3 region has 14 residues. V lost 5 bases and J lost 2; bases outside the gene matches: 3. Germline CDR1 and CDR2: MRHNA and SNTAGT. The CDR3 sequence is CASSPGQATDTQYF. Here the CDR3 DNA reads TGTGCCAGCAGTCCGGGACAGGCCACAGATACGCAGTATTTT.

The J gene is TRBJ1-1, the V gene TRBV4-3; 8 nucleotides line up with TRBD1. V lost 0 bases and J lost 4; bases outside the gene matches: 7. CDR1 is LGHNA, CDR2 YSLEER, per germline. The CDR3 spans 16 residues. CDR3 DNA sequence: TGCGCCAGCAGCCAAGATCCGGGCAGGGGGCGCACTGAAGCTTTCTTT. Amino acid sequence: CASSQDPGRGRTEAFF.

This chain uses TRBV19 with TRBJ1-3, with 8 bases identical to TRBD1. This CDR3 contains 15 residues. The germline gives CDR1 LNHDA, CDR2 SQIVND (reference sequence). V shed 5 bases, J shed 0 bases, and the junction held 3 bases outside the gene matches. This CDR3 reads CASSLDRASGNTIYF. The DNA of the CDR3 is TGTGCCAGTAGTTTGGACAGGGCCTCTGGAAACACCATATATTTT.

The chain carries TRBV28 and TRBJ2-7; TRBD1 matches at 10 bases. V shed 4 bases, J shed 3 bases, and the junction held 6 bases outside the gene matches. Germline CDR1 is MDHEN and CDR2 is SYDVKM. This CDR3 is 15 amino acids long. The CDR3, as DNA: TGTGCCAGCAGTTCGACAGGGGGCTTAGGCTACGAGCAGTACTTC. This encodes CASSSTGGLGYEQYF.

This clone was picked up a small number of times. This chain uses TRBV28 with TRBJ2-5, with D maybe TRBD1 (6 bases). Trimming pared 2 bases from V and 5 bases from J, leaving 6 bases between. Germline V lookup: CDR1 MDHEN, CDR2 SYDVKM. The CDR3 runs to 12 residues. The CDR3 sequence is CASSLDRETQYF. CDR3 nucleotide sequence: TGTGCCAGCAGTTTAGACAGGGAGACCCAGTACTTC.

This clone appeared a single time. CDR3 sequence reads: CASNGDRVNLRGNQPQHF. The DNA for the CDR3 is TGTGCCAGCAACGGGGACAGGGTAAACTTGAGAGGCAATCAGCCCCAGCATTTT. The rearrangement uses TRBV28 and TRBJ1-5, with TRBD1 identical over 9 bases. V shed 7 bases and J 2 bases; nucleotides not matched to a gene: 15. The CDR3 is made up of 18 amino acids. From germline, CDR1 is MDHEN and CDR2 SYDVKM.

The chain links TRBV7-9 to TRBJ2-7, with TRBD1 identical over 7 bases. The CDR3 has 16 amino acids. With 5 bases clipped from V and 0 bases from J, the junction kept 10 bases outside the gene matches. The germline gives CDR1 SEHNR, CDR2 FQNEAQ (reference sequence). CDR3 region: CASSPRQGLSSYEQYF. The CDR3 coding sequence is TGTGCCAGCAGCCCCCGACAGGGCTTAAGCTCCTACGAGCAGTACTTC.